This is a list of T cell receptor beta chains from one sample in a study of control samples from healthy donors and cancer patients. The data were produced by immunoSEQ multiplex PCR, yet TCRdb's version contains in-frame clones alone and is incomplete. The table shows around 7,000 clones, with 82% occurring only once. Source material: PBMCs. Receptors originate from a man in his sixties or seventies with lung cancer. The CDR3 runs from the conserved cysteine through the conserved F or W. The D gene is left open where the match is weak. Some rows have no size entry. The others give once, few or many, or a class for an expanded clone.

v_gene: TRBV24-1; len: 14; d_gene: NA; j_gene: TRBJ1-2; abundance: NA; CDR3aa: CATSDRLAAYGYTF
v_gene: TRBV4-3; len: 16; d_gene: NA; j_gene: TRBJ2-5; abundance: once; CDR3aa: CASSQAWRVPKETQYF
v_gene: TRBV30; len: 14; d_gene: TRBD1; j_gene: TRBJ1-1; abundance: NA; CDR3aa: CAWSNRGPNTEAFF
v_gene: TRBV7-2; len: 11; d_gene: NA; j_gene: TRBJ2-7; abundance: NA; CDR3aa: CASGDGYEQYF
v_gene: TRBV7-2; len: 15; d_gene: TRBD1; j_gene: TRBJ1-4; abundance: NA; CDR3aa: CASSSTGGPNEKLFF
v_gene: TRBV5-5; len: 14; d_gene: TRBD2; j_gene: TRBJ2-3; abundance: NA; CDR3aa: CASSSGLVTDTQYF
v_gene: TRBV5-1; len: 11; d_gene: NA; j_gene: TRBJ2-3; abundance: once; CDR3aa: CASSFKDTQYF
v_gene: TRBV7-9; len: 15; d_gene: NA; j_gene: TRBJ1-5; abundance: NA; CDR3aa: CAGNRTVAQNQPQHF
v_gene: TRBV15; len: 14; d_gene: NA; j_gene: TRBJ1-1; abundance: NA; CDR3aa: CATSRNWGNTEAFF
v_gene: TRBV5-8; len: 16; d_gene: NA; j_gene: TRBJ2-6; abundance: NA; CDR3aa: CASSLFKAPGANVLTF
v_gene: TRBV30; len: 14; d_gene: NA; j_gene: TRBJ2-7; abundance: NA; CDR3aa: CAWSVAAASYEQYF
v_gene: TRBV12-3/TRBV12-4; len: 13; d_gene: NA; j_gene: TRBJ1-5; abundance: NA; CDR3aa: CASTSGGVQPQHF
v_gene: TRBV7-9; len: 16; d_gene: NA; j_gene: TRBJ1-5; abundance: few; CDR3aa: CASSDSTGYSNQPQHF
v_gene: TRBV5-4; len: 12; d_gene: NA; j_gene: TRBJ2-7; abundance: NA; CDR3aa: CASSLDTYEQYF
v_gene: TRBV4-3; len: 19; d_gene: NA; j_gene: TRBJ2-3; abundance: NA; CDR3aa: CASSQDHAGPGAGTDTQYF
v_gene: TRBV7-2; len: 13; d_gene: NA; j_gene: TRBJ2-1; abundance: NA; CDR3aa: CASSFISYNEQFF
v_gene: TRBV6-1; len: 13; d_gene: NA; j_gene: TRBJ2-4; abundance: NA; CDR3aa: CASSQKDGGIQYF
v_gene: TRBV5-6; len: 13; d_gene: NA; j_gene: TRBJ1-2; abundance: NA; CDR3aa: CASSSAGSIDSSF
v_gene: TRBV27; len: 14; d_gene: NA; j_gene: TRBJ2-1; abundance: once; CDR3aa: CATPVGGAYNEQFF
v_gene: TRBV30; len: 12; d_gene: NA; j_gene: TRBJ2-5; abundance: NA; CDR3aa: CAWRGNQETQYF
v_gene: TRBV28; len: 20; d_gene: TRBD1; j_gene: TRBJ1-5; abundance: large; CDR3aa: CASSFIWGQGLVRSNQPQHF
v_gene: TRBV7-8; len: 16; d_gene: NA; j_gene: TRBJ2-2; abundance: NA; CDR3aa: CASSQRGGPGTGELFF
v_gene: TRBV5-1; len: 17; d_gene: TRBD2; j_gene: TRBJ2-1; abundance: NA; CDR3aa: CASSSELAGFSYNEQFF
v_gene: TRBV10-3; len: 15; d_gene: TRBD1; j_gene: TRBJ1-5; abundance: NA; CDR3aa: CAIRGDRGDNQPQHF
v_gene: TRBV7-9; len: 16; d_gene: NA; j_gene: TRBJ2-1; abundance: NA; CDR3aa: CASSLDRFATYNEQFF
v_gene: TRBV28; len: 11; d_gene: NA; j_gene: TRBJ2-7; abundance: NA; CDR3aa: CASSLGYEQYF
v_gene: TRBV7-9; len: 17; d_gene: TRBD2; j_gene: TRBJ2-1; abundance: once; CDR3aa: CASSPLVGREVGNEQFF
v_gene: TRBV15; len: 19; d_gene: NA; j_gene: TRBJ1-1; abundance: NA; CDR3aa: CATSRDSKGGAWVNTEAFF
v_gene: TRBV7-9; len: 18; d_gene: TRBD2; j_gene: TRBJ2-7; abundance: NA; CDR3aa: CASSLVLGGLAEIYEQYF
v_gene: TRBV19; len: 14; d_gene: NA; j_gene: TRBJ2-1; abundance: NA; CDR3aa: CASSVGSVVDEQFF
v_gene: TRBV27; len: 15; d_gene: TRBD1; j_gene: TRBJ2-4; abundance: NA; CDR3aa: CASSPGQGGQNIQYF
v_gene: TRBV5-5; len: 17; d_gene: NA; j_gene: TRBJ2-1; abundance: NA; CDR3aa: CASSSQAIAVVVDEQFF
v_gene: TRBV7-8; len: 16; d_gene: TRBD2; j_gene: TRBJ2-1; abundance: NA; CDR3aa: CASSSRGAGEANEQFF
v_gene: TRBV28; len: 15; d_gene: TRBD1; j_gene: TRBJ1-5; abundance: large; CDR3aa: CASSQRTGGNQPQHF
v_gene: TRBV19; len: 16; d_gene: NA; j_gene: TRBJ2-1; abundance: NA; CDR3aa: CASSIDPPGRYNEQFF
v_gene: TRBV7-8; len: 11; d_gene: NA; j_gene: TRBJ2-7; abundance: NA; CDR3aa: CASRTGIEQYF
v_gene: TRBV25-1; len: 13; d_gene: NA; j_gene: TRBJ1-1; abundance: few; CDR3aa: CASELDGSTEAFF
v_gene: TRBV7-8; len: 15; d_gene: TRBD2; j_gene: TRBJ2-7; abundance: NA; CDR3aa: CASSLAGLAGYEQYF